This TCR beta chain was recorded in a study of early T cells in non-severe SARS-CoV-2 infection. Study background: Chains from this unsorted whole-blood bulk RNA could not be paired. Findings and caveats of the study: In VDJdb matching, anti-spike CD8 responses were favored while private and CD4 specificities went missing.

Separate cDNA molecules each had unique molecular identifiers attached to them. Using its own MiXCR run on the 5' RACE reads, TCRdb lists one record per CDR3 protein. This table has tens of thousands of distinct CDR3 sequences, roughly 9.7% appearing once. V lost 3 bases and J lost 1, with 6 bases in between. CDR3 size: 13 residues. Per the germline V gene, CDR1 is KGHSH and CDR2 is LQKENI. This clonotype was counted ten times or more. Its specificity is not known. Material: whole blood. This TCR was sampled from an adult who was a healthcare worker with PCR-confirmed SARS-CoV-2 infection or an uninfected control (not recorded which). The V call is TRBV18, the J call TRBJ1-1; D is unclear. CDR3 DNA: TGTGCCAGCTCACCCCCCCCGAACACTGAAGCTTTCTTT. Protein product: CASSPPPNTEAFF.